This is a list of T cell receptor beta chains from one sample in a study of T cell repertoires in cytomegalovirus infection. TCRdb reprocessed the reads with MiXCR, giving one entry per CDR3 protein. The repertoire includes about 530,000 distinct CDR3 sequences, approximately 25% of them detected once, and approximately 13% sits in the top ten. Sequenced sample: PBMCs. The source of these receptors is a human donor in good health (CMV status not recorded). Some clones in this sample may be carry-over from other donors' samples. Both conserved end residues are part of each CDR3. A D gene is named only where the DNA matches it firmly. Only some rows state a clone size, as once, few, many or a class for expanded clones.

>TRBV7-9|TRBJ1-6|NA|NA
CASSSTRPASSPLHF
TGTGCCAGCAGCTCCACCCGACCGGCGAGTTCACCCCTCCACTTT
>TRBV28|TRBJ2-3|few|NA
CASSPLGGSRDTQYF
TGTGCCAGCAGTCCTCTTGGGGGTAGCAGGGATACGCAGTATTTT
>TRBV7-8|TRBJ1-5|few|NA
CASSFSPISYSNQPQHF
TGTGCCAGCAGCTTTTCCCCAATAAGTTATAGCAATCAGCCCCAGCATTTT
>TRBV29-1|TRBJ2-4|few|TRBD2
CSVRTSGVAKNIQYF
TGCAGCGTCCGGACTAGCGGGGTAGCCAAAAACATTCAGTACTTC
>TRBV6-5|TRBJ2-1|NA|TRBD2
CASRGTSGAIEQFF
TGTGCCAGCAGGGGGACTAGTGGGGCAATAGAGCAGTTCTTC
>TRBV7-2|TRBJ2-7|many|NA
CASSLAVSVYEQYF
TGTGCCAGCAGCTTAGCTGTTTCGGTTTACGAGCAGTACTTC
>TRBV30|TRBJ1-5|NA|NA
CAWSPGTLTKPQHF
TGTGCCTGGAGTCCCGGGACACTGACTAAGCCCCAGCATTTT
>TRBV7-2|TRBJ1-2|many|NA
CASSGSGTSNYGYTF
TGTGCCAGCAGCGGCTCCGGGACATCTAACTATGGCTACACCTTC
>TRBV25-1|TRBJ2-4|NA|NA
CASSESHTRARDIQYF
TGTGCCAGCAGTGAATCCCATACGAGAGCGAGAGACATTCAGTACTTC
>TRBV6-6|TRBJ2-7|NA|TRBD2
CASSKAGAGENYEQYF
TGTGCCAGCAGCAAGGCAGGAGCGGGAGAGAACTACGAGCAGTACTTC
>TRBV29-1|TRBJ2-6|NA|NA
CSVGESSGANVLTF
TGCAGCGTTGGGGAGAGCTCTGGGGCCAACGTCCTGACTTTC
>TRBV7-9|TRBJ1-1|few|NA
CASSLDQFTEAFF
TGTGCCAGCAGCTTAGATCAGTTCACTGAAGCTTTCTTT
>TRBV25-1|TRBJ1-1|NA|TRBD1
CASSTGVYTAFF
TGTGCCAGCAGTACAGGGGTTTACACGGCTTTCTTT
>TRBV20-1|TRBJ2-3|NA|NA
CSADRLSTDTQYF
TGCAGTGCGGACCGCCTCAGCACAGATACGCAGTATTTT
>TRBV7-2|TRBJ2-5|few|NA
CASMVSGVQETQYF
TGTGCCAGCATGGTGTCGGGAGTTCAAGAGACCCAGTACTTC
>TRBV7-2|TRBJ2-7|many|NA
CASSLAVKADYEQYF
TGTGCCAGCAGCTTAGCCGTCAAAGCTGATTACGAGCAGTACTTC
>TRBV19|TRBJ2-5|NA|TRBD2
CASSIRTSRETQYF
TGTGCCAGTAGTATAAGGACTAGCCGGGAGACCCAGTACTTC
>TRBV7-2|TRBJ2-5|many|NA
CASSADPGTRGETQYF
TGTGCCAGCAGCGCAGATCCCGGGACTCGTGGGGAGACCCAGTACTTC
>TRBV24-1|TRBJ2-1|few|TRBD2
CATGLAGRYNEQFF
TGTGCCACCGGACTAGCGGGAAGGTACAATGAGCAGTTCTTC
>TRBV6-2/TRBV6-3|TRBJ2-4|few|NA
CASSDSLDAKNIQYF
TGTGCCAGCAGTGACAGCCTTGACGCCAAAAACATTCAGTACTTC
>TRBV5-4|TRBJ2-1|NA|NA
CASSPRETSSEQFF
TGTGCCAGCAGCCCTAGAGAAACTAGTAGTGAGCAGTTCTTC
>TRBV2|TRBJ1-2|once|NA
CASSAGGAYVYTF
TGTGCCAGCAGTGCGGGGGGCGCGTATGTCTACACCTTC
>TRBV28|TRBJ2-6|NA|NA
CASSTVTRPDVLTF
TGTGCCAGCAGTACCGTAACGCGTCCCGACGTCCTGACTTTC
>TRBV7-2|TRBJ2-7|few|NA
CASSLVAQSYEQYF
TGTGCCAGCAGCTTAGTCGCGCAAAGCTACGAGCAGTACTTC
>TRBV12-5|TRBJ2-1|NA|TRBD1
CASGLVVDRQVGEQFF
TGTGCTAGTGGTTTGGTGGTGGACAGGCAGGTGGGTGAGCAGTTCTTC
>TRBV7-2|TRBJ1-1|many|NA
CASSTDSYTEAFF
TGTGCCAGCAGCACAGACAGCTACACTGAAGCTTTCTTT
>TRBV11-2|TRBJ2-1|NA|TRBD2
CASSKATIPGTSGITEQFF
TGTGCCAGCAGCAAAGCAACAATCCCCGGGACTAGCGGGATAACTGAGCAGTTCTTC
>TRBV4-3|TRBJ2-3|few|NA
CASSARLSDTQYF
TGCGCCAGCAGCGCTCGTCTTTCCGATACGCAGTATTTT
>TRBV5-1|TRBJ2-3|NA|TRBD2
CASSFWTSGTSRDTQYF
TGCGCCAGCAGCTTCTGGACTAGCGGGACTTCTAGGGATACGCAGTATTTT
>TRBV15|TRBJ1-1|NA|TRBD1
CATSTPGQMNTEAFF
TGTGCCACCAGCACCCCGGGACAGATGAACACTGAAGCTTTCTTT
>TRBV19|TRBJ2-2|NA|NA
CASSSRALNTGELFF
TGTGCCAGTAGTAGTAGAGCCCTGAACACCGGGGAGCTGTTTTTT
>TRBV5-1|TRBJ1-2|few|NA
CASSLVGDYGYTF
TGCGCCAGCAGCTTGGTAGGGGACTATGGCTACACCTTC
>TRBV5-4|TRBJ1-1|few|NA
CASSLEPGGGTEAFF
TGTGCCAGCAGCTTGGAACCAGGAGGCGGCACTGAAGCTTTCTTT
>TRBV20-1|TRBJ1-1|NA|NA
CSARGVGRANTEAFF
TGCAGTGCTAGAGGAGTAGGGAGAGCGAACACTGAAGCTTTCTTT
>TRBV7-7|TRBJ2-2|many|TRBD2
CASSLRTSGRAPGELFF
TGTGCTAGCAGCCTACGGACTAGCGGGAGGGCCCCCGGGGAGCTGTTTTTT
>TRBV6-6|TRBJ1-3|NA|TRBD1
CASRQQGALNTIYF
TGTGCCAGCAGGCAACAGGGGGCTCTGAACACCATATATTTT
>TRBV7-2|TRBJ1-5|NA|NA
CASSLGSTDQPQHF
TGTGCCAGCAGCTTAGGTTCGACGGATCAGCCCCAGCATTTT
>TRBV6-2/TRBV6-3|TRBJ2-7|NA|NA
CASSYWDEQYF
TGTGCCAGCAGTTATTGGGACGAGCAGTACTTC
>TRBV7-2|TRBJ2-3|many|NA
CASSPPYTDTQYF
TGTGCCAGCAGCCCCCCCTACACAGATACGCAGTATTTT
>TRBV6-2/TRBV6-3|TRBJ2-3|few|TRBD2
CASSRRLAGVQDTQYF
TGTGCCAGCAGTCGCCGCTTAGCGGGAGTGCAAGATACGCAGTATTTT
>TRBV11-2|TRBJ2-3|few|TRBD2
CASTLRINSGIPDTQYF
TGTGCCAGCACCCTAAGGATTAATAGCGGGATCCCAGATACGCAGTATTTT
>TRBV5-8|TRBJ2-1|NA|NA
CASSSQGWFRDDEQFF
TGTGCCAGCAGCTCACAGGGCTGGTTTCGGGATGATGAGCAGTTCTTC
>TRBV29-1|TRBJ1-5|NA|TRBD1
CSVATGADNQPQHF
TGCAGCGTCGCCACAGGGGCGGACAATCAGCCCCAGCATTTT
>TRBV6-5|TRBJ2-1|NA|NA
CASRRGGSSYNEQFF
TGTGCCAGCAGGCGGGGCGGATCCTCCTACAATGAGCAGTTCTTC
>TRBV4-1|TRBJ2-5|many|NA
CASSKPGDQETQYF
TGCGCCAGCAGTAAACCGGGAGACCAAGAGACCCAGTACTTC
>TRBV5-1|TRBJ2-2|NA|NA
CASSLVEGPGELFF
TGCGCCAGCAGCTTGGTGGAGGGTCCGGGGGAGCTGTTTTTT
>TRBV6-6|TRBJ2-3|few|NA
CASTETDARSPQYF
TGTGCCAGCACCGAAACGGACGCCCGATCGCCGCAGTATTTT